Shown below are 21 T cell receptor beta chains from a single sample sequenced in a study of identical twins. TCRdb redid the calling of the 5' RACE reads with MiXCR, one entry per CDR3 protein. Counted here are roughly 470,000 distinct CDR3 sequences, 13% to 15% occurring once; the ten biggest clones make up about 1%. These data were also reused for a study on yellow fever vaccine responses in identical twins.

The sample comprised CD4+ T cells sorted from blood. These receptors came from a woman under 30 in good health.

This chain joins TRBV20-1 and TRBJ1-5, with TRBD1 identical over 7 bases. Germline CDR1 is DFQATT and CDR2 is SNEGSKA (reference sequence). With 4 bases clipped from V and 1 base from J, the junction kept 4 bases outside the gene matches. This CDR3 has 14 amino acids. In DNA, the CDR3 is TGCAGTGCTACCGGGACAGCAAGCAATCAGCCCCAGCATTTT. It translates to CSATGTASNQPQHF.

About this clonotype itself: Possible read error: a much larger clone is one base away. The V gene is TRBV20-1, the J gene TRBJ1-2, with D unresolved. The CDR3 consists of 13 residues. V dropped 5 bases and J dropped 0 bases, with 10 bases sitting between them. The germline gives CDR1 DFQATT, CDR2 SNEGSKA (reference sequence). The CDR3 nucleotides are TGCAGTGCTCGACGGCAGCCTAACTATGGCTACACCTTC. Translated: CSARRQPNYGYTF.

This clonotype was recorded only once. The chain is built from TRBV6-2 or TRBV6-3 and TRBJ2-7; D gene uncertain. V lost 2 bases and J lost 7, with 9 bases in between. CDR3 length equals 12 residues. Germline CDR1 is MNHEY and CDR2 is SVGEGT. CDR3 in DNA: TGTGCCAGCAGTTACGGCGACTCTGAGCAGTACTTC. It codes for CASSYGDSEQYF.

This clonotype came up a few times. V and J are TRBV5-1 and TRBJ1-1; perhaps TRBD1 as D (5 bases). This CDR3 has 14 amino acids. Trimming left V 3 bases short and J 3 bases short, with 12 bases between. Germline CDR1 SGHRS, CDR2 YFSETQ. The CDR3 loop is CASSSGGKDTEAFF. The DNA of the CDR3 is TGCGCCAGCAGCTCCGGGGGGAAGGACACTGAAGCTTTCTTT.

This chain connects TRBV30 to TRBJ2-1; either TRBD1 or TRBD2 may supply D (6 bases each). Between the trimmed V and J ends, which lost 8 bases and 10 bases, there was a span of 15 bases. In germline, CDR1 is GTSNPN, CDR2 SVGIG (reference sequence). The CDR3 consists of 11 residues. In DNA, the CDR3 is TGTGCCGGCCCGAAGGGGGGCGAGCAGTTCTTC. It translates to CAGPKGGEQFF. The variable domain in full, with the rest retrieved from reference TRBV30 and TRBJ2-1, is SQTIHQWPATLVQPVGSPLSLECTVEGTSNPNLYWYRQAAGRGLQLLFYSVGIGQISSEVPQNLSASRPQDRQFILSSKKLLLSDSGFYLCAGPKGGEQFFGPGTRLTVL.

CDR3 loop: CASTLRRSDTQYF. The CDR3, as DNA: TGTGCCAGCACCCTCCGTCGGTCAGATACGCAGTATTTT. V gene TRBV6-2 or TRBV6-3 combines with J gene TRBJ2-3; D is unresolved. The CDR3 loop spans 13 amino acids. Germline V gene data show CDR1 as MNHEY and CDR2 as SVGEGT. V gave up 7 bases and J gave up 4 bases, with 12 bases separating them.

In this sample, this clonotype turned up many times. The gene calls are TRBV5-1 and TRBJ2-2, with 14 bases lining up with TRBD2. V lost 4 bases and J lost 4; bases outside the gene matches: 6. The CDR3 spans 17 residues. Germline V gene lookup returns CDR1 SGHRS and CDR2 YFSETQ. CDR3 region: CASSQPGLAGVTGELFF. CDR3 in DNA: TGCGCCAGCAGCCAACCGGGACTAGCGGGAGTCACCGGGGAGCTGTTTTTT. Complete variable domain (other parts from reference TRBV5-1 and TRBJ2-2): KAGVTQTPRYLIKTRGQQVTLSCSPISGHRSVSWYQQTPGQGLQFLFEYFSETQRNKGNFPGRFSGRQFSNSRSEMNVSTLELGDSALYLCASSQPGLAGVTGELFFGEGSRLTVL.

This clonotype was picked up a small number of times. V gene TRBV28 combines with J gene TRBJ1-5; no reliable D call. Germline values: CDR1 MDHEN, CDR2 SYDVKM. Trimming left V 2 bases short and J 7 bases short, with 6 bases between. The CDR3 loop spans 12 amino acids. CDR3 sequence (DNA): TGTGCCAGCAGTTTAAGCGGACAGCCCCAGCATTTT. As protein: CASSLSGQPQHF.

This chain joins TRBV6-1 and TRBJ2-7, with 7 bases matching TRBD1. Germline CDR1 and CDR2: MNHNS and SASEGT. The trim removed 5 bases at V and 3 bases at J, leaving 10 bases unmatched. The CDR3 loop spans 15 amino acids. The CDR3 protein is CASSTRTGFLYEQYF. The CDR3 bases are TGTGCCAGCAGTACACGGACAGGTTTCCTCTACGAGCAGTACTTC.

This clonotype was seen a handful of times. The genes are TRBV12-3 or TRBV12-4 and TRBJ2-3; TRBD2 agrees at 9 bases. The CDR3 is 13 residues long. The V and J ends lost 3 bases and 14 bases, in that order; junction bases with no gene match: 9. CDR3 residues: CASSLASGGSRYF. CDR3 bases: TGTGCCAGCAGTTTGGCCAGCGGGGGGTCACGGTATTTT.

The chain recombines TRBV6-1 with TRBJ2-1; 14 bases fit TRBD2. V gave up 8 bases and J gave up 6 bases; unmatched junction bases: 9. The CDR3 is 16 amino acids. The germline V gene encodes CDR1 MNHNS and CDR2 SASEGT. The DNA for the CDR3 is TGTGCCAGCGTCAGACTAGCGGGGGGGGAGGGCAATGAGCAGTTCTTC. Protein: CASVRLAGGEGNEQFF.

The V call is TRBV20-1, the J call TRBJ2-1, with 7 bases fitting TRBD1. The J segment lost 1 base and the V segment lost 5 bases, leaving 5 bases of the junction unmatched. The V gene's germline CDR1 is DFQATT and CDR2 SNEGSKA (reference sequence). This CDR3 spans 14 amino acids. CDR3 loop: CSAQQGMSYNEQFF. The CDR3 DNA is TGCAGTGCTCAACAGGGGATGTCCTACAATGAGCAGTTCTTC.

This clonotype has at least ten counts. This chain uses TRBV12-3 or TRBV12-4 with TRBJ1-1; 7 bases map to TRBD1. The CDR3 has 14 amino acids. Trimming at V came to 6 bases and at J to 4 bases, leaving 8 bases not matched to a gene. CDR3 in DNA: TGTGCCAGCAGCCGACAGGGCTACGGCACTGAAGCTTTCTTT. This translates into CASSRQGYGTEAFF.

The chain uses TRBV28 and TRBJ1-1; TRBD1 aligns across 7 bases. Trimming cost V 8 bases and J 8 bases; bases outside gene matches: 14. The germline CDR1 and CDR2 sequences are MDHEN and SYDVKM. The CDR3 totals 14 residues. CDR3 DNA: TGTGCCAGCTCTCAGGGGGGGTTGGGGCCCGAAGCTTTCTTT. Protein: CASSQGGLGPEAFF.

This chain uses TRBV7-3 with TRBJ2-2, with 13 bases matching TRBD2. Germline assignment: CDR1 SGHTA and CDR2 FQGTGA. The CDR3 is 16 amino acids. The ends lost 5 bases at V and 3 bases at J; junction bases unmatched: 3. CDR3 protein: CASSQGTSGDTGELFF. The CDR3, as DNA: TGTGCCAGCAGCCAAGGGACTAGCGGGGACACCGGGGAGCTGTTTTTT.

The V call is TRBV7-2, the J call TRBJ1-1; 7 positions agree with TRBD1. In germline, CDR1 is SGHTA, CDR2 FQGNSA. CDR3 length: 15 residues. Germline trimming cut 3 bases from V and 0 bases from J; bases unmatched to any gene: 4. For the CDR3, the DNA is TGTGCCAGCAGCTTCAAAACAGGGGTGAACACTGAAGCTTTCTTT. It specifies CASSFKTGVNTEAFF.

This clonotype was counted a few times. This chain connects TRBV3-1 to TRBJ1-2; D is undetermined. The V gene lost 1 base and the J gene lost 5 bases, with 8 bases spanning the gap. CDR1 LGHDT and CDR2 YNNKEL come from the germline V gene (reference sequence). The CDR3 length is 13 residues. The CDR3: CASSQGGFYGYTF. In nucleotides, the CDR3 is TGTGCCAGCAGCCAAGGAGGGTTTTATGGCTACACCTTC.

The chain combines TRBV5-5 with TRBJ2-1; possibly TRBD1 for D (5 bases). This CDR3 has 15 amino acids. Trimming cost V 6 bases and J 1 base, with 14 bases left between them. The V gene's germline CDR1 is SGHKS and CDR2 YYEKEE (reference sequence). DNA of the CDR3: TGTGCCAGCACCGTGACAGAATATTCCTACAATGAGCAGTTCTTC. It translates to CASTVTEYSYNEQFF.

J is TRBJ2-2 and V is TRBV30; 11 nucleotides line up with TRBD2. The CDR3 length is 15 residues. The germline V gene has CDR1 GTSNPN and CDR2 SVGIG (reference sequence). The ends lost 1 base at V and 6 bases at J; junction bases unmatched: 4. CDR3 residues: CAWSGVAGGSGELFF. The CDR3 region has the DNA TGTGCCTGGAGTGGGGTAGCGGGGGGGTCCGGGGAGCTGTTTTTT.

The V and J genes are TRBV11-3 and TRBJ2-7; TRBD2 agrees at 7 bases. The CDR3 totals 18 residues. Germline CDR1 is SGHNT and CDR2 is YENEEA. V dropped 1 base and J dropped 2; count of bases not matched to a gene: 14. CDR3 DNA: TGTGCCAGCAGCTTAGGACAGTCTAGCGGATTTGCAGCCTACGAGCAGTACTTC. Its protein product is CASSLGQSSGFAAYEQYF.

In DNA form, the CDR3 reads TGTGCCAGCAGCACCTCTAGCGGCTACGAGCAGTACTTC. It codes for CASSTSSGYEQYF. The V call is TRBV7-2, the J call TRBJ2-7, with 7 bases that match TRBD2. V lost 5 bases to trimming and J lost 3 bases; unmatched junction nucleotides: 4. Germline CDR1 SGHTA, CDR2 FQGNSA. The CDR3 totals 13 residues.